The 4 T cell receptor beta chains presented below share a single source sample, sequenced in a study of blood T cell repertoires in COVID-19. Using immunoSEQ multiplex PCR, the repertoire was profiled, and TCRdb retains in-frame clones only, with some absent. This repertoire shows roughly 400,000 clones, around 90% found once; its top ten account for over 2%. Sequenced input: PBMCs or T cells enriched from blood (not recorded which). The receptors here all came from a woman in her forties with acute COVID-19.

This clone has just one count. This chain joins TRBV13 and TRBJ1-2; 7 nucleotides align to TRBD1. With V trimmed by 0 bases and J by 6 bases, 4 bases remained unmatched. CDR3 size: 14 residues. CDR1 is PRHDT and CDR2 is FYEKMQ in the germline V gene (reference sequence). DNA for the CDR3: TGTGCCAGCAGCTTAGGGACAGGGCGTAATGGCTACACCTTC. Residues: CASSLGTGRNGYTF.

This chain joins TRBV14 and TRBJ1-3; TRBD1 might be the D (5 bases). Trimming removed 3 bases from V and 0 bases from J, with 24 bases in between. Germline CDR1 and CDR2: SGHDN and FVKESK. The CDR3 runs 20 residues. CDR3 residues: CASSQDPARVGAFSGNTIYF. CDR3 sequence (DNA): TGTGCCAGCAGCCAGGATCCTGCCAGGGTAGGGGCTTTCTCTGGAAACACCATATATTTT.

The chain carries TRBV7-2 and TRBJ1-2; D unresolved. In germline, CDR1 is SGHTA, CDR2 FQGNSA. The length of the CDR3 is 13 residues. V shed 5 bases and J shed 3 bases, with 10 bases lying between them. The CDR3 DNA follows: TGTGCCAGCAGCGTTGACTGGGACTATGGCTACACCTTC. Amino acid sequence: CASSVDWDYGYTF. Based on the CDR3 plus reference TRBV7-2 and TRBJ1-2, the full variable domain is GAGVSQSPSNKVTEKGKDVELRCDPISGHTALYWYRQSLGQGLEFLIYFQGNSAPDKSGLPSDRFSAERTGGSVSTLTIQRTQQEDSAVYLCASSVDWDYGYTFGSGTRLTVV.

The chain carries TRBV5-1 and TRBJ1-1, with D perhaps matching TRBD1 (5 bases). V lost 1 base, J lost 2 bases, and 12 bases lay in between. Germline V gene lookup returns CDR1 SGHRS and CDR2 YFSETQ. This CDR3 spans 15 amino acids. CDR3 nucleotide sequence: TGCGCCAGCAGCTTGATTGGGGGGAAAAACACTGAAGCTTTCTTT. Its translation: CASSLIGGKNTEAFF.